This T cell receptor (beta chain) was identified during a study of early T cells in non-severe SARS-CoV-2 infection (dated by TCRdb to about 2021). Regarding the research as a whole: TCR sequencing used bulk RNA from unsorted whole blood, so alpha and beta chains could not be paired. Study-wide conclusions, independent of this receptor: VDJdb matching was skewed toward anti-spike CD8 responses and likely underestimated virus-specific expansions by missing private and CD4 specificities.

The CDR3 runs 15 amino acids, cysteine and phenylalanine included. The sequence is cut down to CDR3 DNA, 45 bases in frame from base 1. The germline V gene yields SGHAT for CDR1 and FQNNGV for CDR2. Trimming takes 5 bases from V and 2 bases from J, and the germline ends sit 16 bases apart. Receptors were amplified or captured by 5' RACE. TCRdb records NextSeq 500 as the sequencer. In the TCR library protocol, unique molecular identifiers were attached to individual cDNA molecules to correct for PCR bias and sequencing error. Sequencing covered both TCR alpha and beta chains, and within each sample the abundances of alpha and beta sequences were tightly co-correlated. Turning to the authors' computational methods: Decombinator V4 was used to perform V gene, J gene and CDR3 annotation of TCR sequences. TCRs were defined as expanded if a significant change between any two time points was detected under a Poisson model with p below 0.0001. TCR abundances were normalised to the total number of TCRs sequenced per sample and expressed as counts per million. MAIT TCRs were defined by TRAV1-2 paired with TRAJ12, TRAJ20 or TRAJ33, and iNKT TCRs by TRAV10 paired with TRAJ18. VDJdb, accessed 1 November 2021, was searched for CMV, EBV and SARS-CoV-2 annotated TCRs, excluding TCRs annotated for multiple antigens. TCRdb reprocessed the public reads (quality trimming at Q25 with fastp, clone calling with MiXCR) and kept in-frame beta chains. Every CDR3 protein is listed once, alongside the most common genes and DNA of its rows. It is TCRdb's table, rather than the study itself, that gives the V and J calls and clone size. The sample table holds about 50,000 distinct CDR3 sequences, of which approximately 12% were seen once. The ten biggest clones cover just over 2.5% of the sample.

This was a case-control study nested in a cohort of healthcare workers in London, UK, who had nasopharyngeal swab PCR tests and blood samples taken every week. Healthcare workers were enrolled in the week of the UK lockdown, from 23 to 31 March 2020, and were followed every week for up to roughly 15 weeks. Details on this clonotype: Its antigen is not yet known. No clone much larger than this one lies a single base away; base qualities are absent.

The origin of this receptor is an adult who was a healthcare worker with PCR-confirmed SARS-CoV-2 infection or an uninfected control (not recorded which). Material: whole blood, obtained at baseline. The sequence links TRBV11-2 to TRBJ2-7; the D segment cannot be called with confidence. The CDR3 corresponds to CASSPGRILPYEQYF. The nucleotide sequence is TGTGCCAGCAGCCCCGGACGGATCCTTCCCTACGAGCAGTACTTC.